Listed below are T cell receptor beta chains from one sample, sequenced in a study of vaccination and CD4 T cells after COVID-19. Each CDR3 protein is one row after TCRdb ran MiXCR on the PCR reads. The sample has fewer than 4,500 distinct CDR3 sequences, 17% seen once; the top ten hold more than 15%. No antigen has been assigned to these receptors. Material: CD4+ T cells from blood, cultured in vitro. The receptors originated from a human donor who had recovered from COVID-19. Both conserved end residues are part of each CDR3. D genes are given only for firm matches. The listing skips clone size in some rows; elsewhere it reads once, few, many or a size class.

cdr3_nt | cdr3_aa | v_call | clone_size | j_call | d_call
TGTGCCTGGAGCCCCTCCCTACTCTCTAACTATGGCTACACCTTC | CAWSPSLLSNYGYTF | TRBV30 | - | TRBJ1-2 | -
TGCAGTGCTAGACCCGGACTAGCGGGGGCCCTCGGCACAGATACGCAGTATTTT | CSARPGLAGALGTDTQYF | TRBV20-1 | few | TRBJ2-3 | TRBD2
TGTGCCTGGAGTGGGGCCCCTCTTACAAATGAGCAGTTCTTC | CAWSGAPLTNEQFF | TRBV30 | medium-sized | TRBJ2-1 | -
TGTGCCAGCAGTTTATCCACGGGGGCGTTGGAGACCCAGTACTTC | CASSLSTGALETQYF | TRBV27 | hyperexpanded | TRBJ2-5 | -
TGTGCCAGCAGTTTACAGGACTCAAGGAATCAGCCCCAGCATTTT | CASSLQDSRNQPQHF | TRBV12-3/TRBV12-4 | few | TRBJ1-5 | -
TGTGCCACCTCGACTAGCGGGGGTGTAGATACGCAGTATTTT | CATSTSGGVDTQYF | TRBV19 | - | TRBJ2-3 | TRBD2
TGTGCCAGCATCCAACCCGGGGGCTCCTATGGCTACACCTTC | CASIQPGGSYGYTF | TRBV6-1 | few | TRBJ1-2 | -
TGTGCCAGTAGTATAGGCCAGGGGGGGTACGAGCAGTACTTC | CASSIGQGGYEQYF | TRBV19 | - | TRBJ2-7 | -
TGTGCCAGTAGTTTCCGGAGACGGCCCTTAAACTCCTCCCGTAGGGGCAATCAGCCCCAGCATTTT | CASSFRRRPLNSSRRGNQPQHF | TRBV19 | - | TRBJ1-5 | -
TGTGCCAGCAGCTCTAGGAGGGAGGGTACGCAGTATTTT | CASSSRREGTQYF | TRBV7-3 | - | TRBJ2-3 | TRBD2